This entry features one T cell receptor (beta chain) sequence. This CDR3 spans 13 amino acids. Trimming pared 1 base from V and 1 base from J, leaving 5 bases between. Germline V gene sequence: CDR1 SGHNT, CDR2 YYREEE (reference sequence). Time point denoted: pre-sensitization, week 0. Treatment given: therapeutic diphenylcyclopropenone sensitization with weekly scalp DPC. Sample donors consisted of patients with alopecia, aged 18 to 70 years, who were suitable for DPC. Whole blood that had not been fractionated was the source of extracted total RNA. The entry originates in a study of human T cells and chemical hapten exposure. Using its own MiXCR run on the RACE reads, TCRdb lists one record per CDR3 protein. Of about 42,000 distinct CDR3 sequences in the sample, 9.5% to 15% were seen once.

This TCR came from a young woman with alopecia areata. Some clones in this sample may be carry-over from other donors' samples. The chain combines TRBV5-4 with TRBJ1-1; D is unclear. The sequencing here drew on whole blood, taken in connection with sensitization to the hapten diphenylcyclopropenone (DPC). CDR3 nucleotide sequence: TGTGCCAGCAGCTTGTGGGCGAACACTGAAGCTTTCTTT. It codes for CASSLWANTEAFF.